This TCR beta chain was retrieved from a study of OX40 agonist ivuxolimab in advanced cancers. About the research overall: Patients were infused with ivuxolimab every 2 weeks at 0.01 to 10 mg/kg. General study results and limits: Average numbers of expanded clones were greater in CD8+ T cells than in CD4+.

The germline V gene encodes CDR1 LNHNV and CDR2 YYDKDF (reference sequence). The CDR3 sequence is 16 residues long. The ends were cut back, 4 bases at V and 4 bases at J, with 17 bases in the middle. As concerns this clone: The antigen is unknown.

The protocol was immunoSEQ multiplex PCR, while the TCRdb copy is restricted to in-frame clones and leaves out a portion. Of 60,000 to 75,000 clones listed, approximately 86% are singletons. The gene calls are TRBV15 and TRBJ2-1; a possible D gene is TRBD1 (6 bases). The sequence was obtained from an adult with an advanced solid tumor such as melanoma, head and neck, liver or kidney cancer. Sequenced here: CD4+ or CD8+ T cells sorted from blood, sampled in a trial of the OX40 agonist ivuxolimab. CDR3 nucleotide sequence: TGTGCCACCAGCACCCCGCAAGGGGGTCTTTACAATGAGCAGTTCTTC. Translation gives CATSTPQGGLYNEQFF.